This TCR beta chain was profiled in a study of T cell clones after liver transplantation. Study-wide results and caveats: Low donor cell numbers restricted donor-reactive repertoire measurement in two subjects.

A remark on this clone: The antigen remains undetermined.

Germline CDR1 reads SGHRS; CDR2 reads YFSETQ. The CDR3 spans 15 residues. The ends were cut back, 0 bases at V and 7 bases at J, with 14 bases in the middle. The method was immunoSEQ multiplex PCR; TCRdb's version includes in-frame clones alone and lacks a portion of them. The sample holds more than 100,000 clones, about 80% seen once. The source material was CD4+ T cells from blood, sampled 45 to 50 months after liver transplant. This TCR was recovered from a human patient who received a liver transplant. The T cells may come from the graft donor. The chain joins TRBV5-1 to TRBJ2-1; no reliable D call. The CDR3 loop is CASSLDRIRGNEQFF. DNA for the CDR3: TGCGCCAGCAGCTTGGATCGCATCCGAGGAAATGAGCAGTTCTTC.